This TCR beta chain appears in the sequencing data of a study of vaccination and CD4 T cells after COVID-19. Looking at the study overall: Everyone enrolled got two doses of BNT162b2 or mRNA-1273 vaccine.

The length of the CDR3 is 13 residues. The V and J ends lost 6 bases and 8 bases, in that order; junction bases with no gene match: 8. CDR1 and CDR2 (germline): LNHDA, SQIVND (reference sequence). CD4+ T cells that had been cultured provided DNA sequenced with the Oncomine TCR Beta short-read assay. Genomic DNA extraction was carried out from cultured CD4+ T cells. TCRdb passed the PCR reads through MiXCR, listing each CDR3 protein once. Of around 15,000 distinct CDR3 sequences listed, 40% to 60% are singletons. Regarding treatment: approximately 9-day PBMC culture with coronavirus spike peptide pools or control peptides (ViraFEST assay). Peptide pools at 10 ug/ml and IL-2 at 10 IU/ml were added to cultures of under 2.5 million PBMCs per well. With regard to this clonotype: The target antigen is unknown.

The sequence derives from a human donor who had recovered from COVID-19. Specimen: CD4+ T cells from blood, cultured in vitro, collected before SARS-CoV-2 vaccination. The chain uses TRBV19 and TRBJ1-2; 8 bases fit TRBD1. The CDR3 spells CASSPTGAEGYTF. The CDR3 DNA sequence: TGTGCCAGTAGCCCGACAGGGGCGGAGGGCTACACCTTC.